This TCR beta chain comes out of a study of metastatic and nonmetastatic thyroid tumors. Study information: Blood and tumor or nodule tissue repertoires from malignant and benign thyroid patients were compared.

Concerning this clone itself: A much bigger clone sits one base away, suggesting this may be a read error.

None of the patients had undergone any treatment ahead of thyroid surgery. The CDR3 extends over 15 amino acids. Germline V gives CDR1 SGHAT, CDR2 FQNNGV. From the PCR reads, TCRdb re-called clones with MiXCR. This table holds about 16,000 clones, 25% to 30% found once. The receptor comes from a female donor with papillary thyroid cancer or a benign thyroid nodule (not recorded which). Some clones in this sample may be carry-over from other donors' samples. The source material was adjacent normal tissue. The V call is TRBV11-2, the J call TRBJ2-1; 10 bases are a match to TRBD2. The CDR3 sequence is CASSFGSGGSNERFF. CDR3 coding DNA: TGTGCCAGCAGCTTCGGTAGCGGGGGGTCGAATGAGCGGTTCTTC.